The 26 T cell receptor beta chains below come from one sample, sequenced in a study of shared clonotypes between healthy human individuals. The protocol was immunoSEQ multiplex PCR, while the TCRdb copy is restricted to in-frame clones and leaves out a portion. The sample lists about 1 million clones; approximately 76% were seen once. Sample: memory CD4+ T cells sorted from blood. The subset was: CD45RA-negative fraction. The receptors here all came from a man between 18 and 29 years old in good health.

The V call is TRBV7-3, the J call TRBJ2-7, with 8 bases fitting TRBD2. Germline trimming cut 1 base from V and 6 bases from J; bases unmatched to any gene: 8. From germline, CDR1 is SGHTA and CDR2 FQGTGA. This CDR3 contains 15 residues. Here the CDR3 DNA reads TGTGCCAGCAGCTTAAACAGCGGGGGCCTCGGCGAGCAGTACTTC. Protein: CASSLNSGGLGEQYF.

This CDR3 reads CASSSLNSGGSTDTQYF. As DNA, the CDR3 is TGCGCCAGCAGCTCTCTCAATAGCGGGGGCTCTACAGATACGCAGTATTTT. The chain links TRBV5-1 to TRBJ2-3, with 9 bases aligning to TRBD2. This CDR3 is built from 17 residues. J was trimmed by 3 bases and V by 3 bases; bases with no gene match: 11. CDR1 is SGHRS and CDR2 is YFSETQ in the germline V gene.

This chain uses TRBV9 with TRBJ2-2; 8 bases map to TRBD1. Germline loops: CDR1 SGDLS, CDR2 YYNGEE. The V segment lost 1 base and the J segment 6 bases; nucleotides outside the gene matches: 14. This CDR3 has 18 amino acids. Here the CDR3 reads CASSVRSSRTGFAGELFF. The CDR3 DNA is TGTGCCAGCAGCGTAAGGTCTTCTAGGACAGGGTTCGCCGGGGAGCTGTTTTTT.

The rearrangement links TRBV27 to TRBJ2-4, with 11 bases lining up with TRBD1. V was pared by 6 bases and J by 0 bases, with 10 bases of the junction left unmatched. The germline V gene has CDR1 MNHEY and CDR2 SMNVEV (reference sequence). This CDR3 comprises 18 residues. CDR3 amino acids: CASSPGQGVLLAKNIQYF. CDR3 sequence (DNA): TGTGCCAGCAGCCCGGGACAGGGGGTCTTATTAGCCAAAAACATTCAGTACTTC.

V is TRBV5-6 and J is TRBJ1-1; 7 bases are shared with TRBD1. The CDR3 length is 14 residues. In germline, CDR1 is SGHDT, CDR2 YYEEEE. J gave up 0 bases and V 4 bases, and 3 bases lay outside the gene matches. CDR3 in amino acids: CASSHRGVNTEAFF. For the CDR3, the DNA is TGTGCCAGCAGCCACAGGGGCGTGAACACTGAAGCTTTCTTT.

The V call is TRBV19, the J call TRBJ1-5; D unresolved. This CDR3 contains 14 residues. From germline, CDR1 is LNHDA and CDR2 SQIVND (reference sequence). V gave up 4 bases and J gave up 0 bases, with 7 bases separating them. CDR3 residues: CASSKVNSNQPQHF. CDR3 DNA sequence: TGTGCCAGTAGTAAGGTCAATAGCAATCAGCCCCAGCATTTT.

This chain links TRBV6-6 with TRBJ2-7, with TRBD2 matching over 8 bases. Trimming removed 0 bases from V and 5 bases from J; junction bases left unmatched: 6. The CDR3 is 15 amino acids. CDR1 and CDR2 (germline): MNHNY, SVGAGI (reference sequence). Here the CDR3 reads CASSYSGSGTHEQYF. For the CDR3, the DNA is TGTGCCAGCAGTTACTCGGGTAGCGGGACTCACGAGCAGTACTTC.

The chain employs TRBV18 and TRBJ1-2; D gene unclear. V lost 0 bases and J lost 4, with 12 bases in between. The CDR3 consists of 15 residues. The germline V gene has CDR1 KGHSH and CDR2 LQKENI. CDR3 bases: TGTGCCAGCTCACCACCCCAGGCGGTACCCTATGGCTACACCTTC. Translating it yields CASSPPQAVPYGYTF. Full variable domain (missing parts from reference TRBV18 and TRBJ1-2): NAGVMQNPRHLVRRRGQEARLRCSPMKGHSHVYWYRQLPEEGLKFMVYLQKENIIDESGMPKERFSAEFPKEGPSILRIQQVVRGDSAAYFCASSPPQAVPYGYTFGSGTRLTVV.

The rearrangement joins TRBV5-1 to TRBJ2-4; D remains ambiguous. V dropped 4 bases and J dropped 0 bases, with 14 bases sitting between them. Looked up from germline, CDR1 is SGHRS and CDR2 is YFSETQ. The CDR3 has 16 residues. CDR3 protein: CASSQSPAAAKNIQYF. The CDR3 DNA follows: TGCGCCAGCAGCCAAAGTCCTGCAGCAGCCAAAAACATTCAGTACTTC.

The chain links TRBV5-1 to TRBJ2-3, with TRBD1 matching 7 bases. CDR3 length: 14 residues. Germline lookup yields CDR1 SGHRS and CDR2 YFSETQ. V lost 3 bases and J lost 4; bases outside the gene matches: 5. The CDR3 loop is CASSSRGPADTQYF. Written as DNA, the CDR3 is TGCGCCAGCAGCTCGAGGGGGCCCGCAGATACGCAGTATTTT. Supplemented by reference TRBV5-1 and TRBJ2-3, the full variable domain reads KAGVTQTPRYLIKTRGQQVTLSCSPISGHRSVSWYQQTPGQGLQFLFEYFSETQRNKGNFPGRFSGRQFSNSRSEMNVSTLELGDSALYLCASSSRGPADTQYFGPGTRLTVL.

The chain carries TRBV30 and TRBJ1-1; D unresolved. There are 14 residues in the CDR3. Germline assignment: CDR1 GTSNPN and CDR2 SVGIG (reference sequence). V was clipped by 0 bases and J by 6 bases, with 14 bases between them. The CDR3 sequence: CAWSVQTDFPEAFF. The CDR3 DNA reads as TGTGCCTGGAGTGTACAAACAGATTTCCCTGAAGCTTTCTTT.

This chain connects TRBV2 to TRBJ2-7; TRBD1 or TRBD2 may be the D gene (5 bases each). Trimming took off 1 base at V and 3 bases at J, with 13 bases between the two ends. The CDR3 length is 15 residues. Germline loops: CDR1 SNHLY, CDR2 FYNNEI. The CDR3 DNA reads as TGTGCCAGCAGTGAAGGGGACGGTGGCATCTACGAGCAGTACTTC. Protein sequence: CASSEGDGGIYEQYF.

A few counts support this clone. The chain is built from TRBV18 and TRBJ1-5, with 9 bases fitting TRBD1. Germline V gene lookup returns CDR1 KGHSH and CDR2 LQKENI. The CDR3 sequence is 15 residues long. J gave up 4 bases and V 3 bases, and 4 bases lay outside the gene matches. For the CDR3, the DNA is TGTGCCAGCTCACCGGGACAGGGATGGAATCAGCCCCAGCATTTT. Amino acids: CASSPGQGWNQPQHF.

This clone was counted many times. Other DNA sequences from this sample encode an identical CDR3 as well. The chain combines TRBV29-1 with TRBJ1-1, with 7 nucleotides matching TRBD1. Germline V gene data show CDR1 as SQVTM and CDR2 as ANQGSEA. V shed 3 bases, J shed 5 bases, and the junction held 0 bases outside the gene matches. The CDR3 loop spans 11 amino acids. This CDR3 is CSVDRGTEAFF. For the CDR3, the DNA is TGCAGCGTTGACAGGGGGACTGAAGCTTTCTTT.

This chain connects TRBV7-2 to TRBJ2-7; D is perhaps TRBD2 (5 bases). Germline-derived CDR1 and CDR2 are SGHTA and FQGNSA. The CDR3 runs to 16 residues. V gave up 1 base and J gave up 5 bases, with 18 bases separating them. The CDR3 sequence: CASSLVRTVGKNEQYF. The DNA of the CDR3 is TGTGCCAGCAGCTTAGTCCGGACTGTGGGGAAAAACGAGCAGTACTTC.

The genes are TRBV10-3 and TRBJ2-1; D gene unclear. CDR3 size: 12 residues. Germline V gene data show CDR1 as ENHRY and CDR2 as SYGVKD. V lost 0 bases and J lost 8, with 5 bases in between. The CDR3 sequence: CAISESLHEQFF. The CDR3 DNA is TGTGCCATCAGTGAGTCTCTCCATGAGCAGTTCTTC.

The chain uses TRBV6-1 and TRBJ2-7, with TRBD2 matching 14 bases. CDR3 size: 15 residues. V was pared by 4 bases and J by 3 bases, with 2 bases of the junction left unmatched. Germline V lookup: CDR1 MNHNS, CDR2 SASEGT. CDR3 nucleotides: TGTGCCAGCAGTGGCGGGACTAGCGGGAGCTACGAGCAGTACTTC. Amino acid sequence: CASSGGTSGSYEQYF.

This clone was seen a single time. This chain uses TRBV5-1 with TRBJ1-2; tentatively, D is TRBD1 (6 bases). This CDR3 comprises 15 residues. From germline, CDR1 is SGHRS and CDR2 YFSETQ. V gave up 0 bases and J gave up 2 bases, with 11 bases separating them. The CDR3 here is CASSLVPGANYGYTF. DNA for the CDR3: TGCGCCAGCAGCTTGGTGCCAGGGGCGAACTATGGCTACACCTTC.

The chain carries TRBV30 and TRBJ2-3; TRBD2 aligns across 10 bases. J lost 9 bases, V lost 6 bases, and 9 bases had no gene match. The CDR3 loop spans 13 amino acids. The germline V gene has CDR1 GTSNPN and CDR2 SVGIG (reference sequence). The chain's CDR3 is CACQREGQRTQYF. The CDR3 DNA reads as TGTGCCTGCCAGCGGGAGGGCCAGAGGACGCAGTATTTT.

CDR3 nucleotides: TGTGCCAGCAGCTTTCAGCAGGGTGCCTACGAGCAGTACTTC. The encoded protein is CASSFQQGAYEQYF. The V and J genes are TRBV7-2 and TRBJ2-7; perhaps TRBD1 as D (5 bases). V was shortened by 3 bases and J by 2 bases, with 11 bases between the two germline ends. Germline V CDR1 and CDR2: SGHTA, FQGNSA. This CDR3 contains 14 residues.

The J gene is TRBJ1-2, the V gene TRBV11-1, with TRBD1 identical over 9 bases. Germline lookup yields CDR1 SGHAT and CDR2 FQDESV (reference sequence). The CDR3 extends over 14 amino acids. J gave up 5 bases and V 4 bases, and 5 bases lay outside the gene matches. Written as DNA, the CDR3 is TGTGCCAGCAGCTACTGGACAGGGGATTATGGCTACACCTTC. This sequence encodes CASSYWTGDYGYTF.

This chain connects TRBV11-1 to TRBJ2-1, with 9 bases that match TRBD2. CDR3 length equals 13 residues. Germline lookup yields CDR1 SGHAT and CDR2 FQDESV (reference sequence). The junction had 5 bases not matched to a gene; V was cut back by 5 bases and J by 9 bases. DNA of the CDR3: TGTGCCAGCAGCCTCAGACTAGCGGTTGAGCAGTTCTTC. Its translation: CASSLRLAVEQFF.

This chain joins TRBV27 and TRBJ2-3; TRBD1 is a possible D gene (5 bases). CDR3 size: 15 residues. Germline V gives CDR1 MNHEY, CDR2 SMNVEV (reference sequence). V lost 6 bases and J lost 6, with 19 bases in between. The CDR3 DNA follows: TGTGCCAGCAGGACCTGGGGCAGGGAATCGGATACGCAGTATTTT. Its protein product is CASRTWGRESDTQYF.

The chain couples TRBV6-1 to TRBJ2-3; 11 bases are a match to TRBD2. Looked up from germline, CDR1 is MNHNS and CDR2 is SASEGT. The CDR3 is 16 amino acids. V was pared by 4 bases and J by 3 bases, with 6 bases of the junction left unmatched. DNA for the CDR3: TGTGCCAGCAGTGGCATAGCGGGGGGGCGTACAGATACGCAGTATTTT. This translates into CASSGIAGGRTDTQYF.

CDR3 sequence (DNA): TGTGCCAGCAGTTTATCGAAGAGCTCCAATGAGCAGTTCTTC. Its translation: CASSLSKSSNEQFF. The rearrangement uses TRBV27 and TRBJ2-1; D unclear. The CDR3 is 14 amino acids. Trimming shortened V by 0 bases and J by 6 bases, and 9 bases separated the two germline ends. Germline V CDR1 and CDR2: MNHEY, SMNVEV (reference sequence).

The chain carries TRBV5-1 and TRBJ2-3; D possibly matches TRBD1 or TRBD2 (5 bases each). Trimming shortened V by 2 bases and J by 2 bases, and 9 bases separated the two germline ends. The germline gives CDR1 SGHRS, CDR2 YFSETQ. This CDR3 is built from 14 residues. In DNA form, the CDR3 reads TGCGCCAGCAGCTTCTCCGGGACCACAGATACGCAGTATTTT. Encoded protein: CASSFSGTTDTQYF.